This TCR beta chain was sequenced for a study of T cells in tumors after PD-1 blockade. Profiled with immunoSEQ multiplex PCR; TCRdb holds only in-frame clones, not every one. The sample lists 40,000 to 55,000 clones, roughly 79% occurring once. In its sample, this clone was seen once. The sample carries other DNA sequences with the same CDR3. The ends were cut back, 3 bases at V and 7 bases at J, with 10 bases in the middle. The CDR3 is 12 amino acids. Germline lookup yields CDR1 MNHEY and CDR2 SMNVEV (reference sequence). The origin of this receptor is a human donor with basal cell carcinoma. The sample here was PBMCs, taken before anti-PD-1 treatment. The rearrangement uses TRBV27 and TRBJ2-7; no clear D gene. This CDR3 reads CASSFPPWEQYF. CDR3 bases: TGTGCCAGCAGTTTCCCCCCCTGGGAGCAGTACTTC.